The T cell receptor (beta chain) described here comes from a study of CD8+ T cells in alopecia areata. The study team obtained lesional scalp punch biopsies and peripheral blood from alopecia areata patients. On this clone itself: Its antigen is not identified.

Sequencing relied on a cDNA template that was reverse transcribed from extracted RNA. Method: immunoSEQ multiplex PCR; TCRdb's copy keeps in-frame clones and lacks some. In the table there are about 120,000 clones, roughly 50% of which are singletons. Study observations and caveats: Resident alphabeta T cells of normal skin are also sequenced in scalp samples.

There are 15 residues in the CDR3. Germline lookup yields CDR1 MNHEY and CDR2 SMNVEV (reference sequence). The V gene lost 2 bases and the J gene lost 5 bases, with 15 bases spanning the gap. The rearrangement uses TRBV27 and TRBJ2-5; D remains unclear. Specimen: NKG2D-low CD8+ T cells sorted from blood. The receptor comes from a human donor with alopecia areata. The CDR3 bases are TGTGCCAGCAGTTTAGCCTGGTCCAACTGGGAGACCCAGTACTTC. Its translation is CASSLAWSNWETQYF.